Sequencing of this TCR beta chain was carried out in a study of beta chain features in type 1 diabetes (dated by TCRdb to the late 2010s). Regarding the study in general: Mean age, gender distribution, total cell number and subset yield were not different between patients and healthy donors. A total of roughly 100 million sorted cells were examined across all samples, and RNA yield correlated strongly with the number of cells per subset. In the study, recently diagnosed type 1 diabetes patients and matched healthy donors were compared on the TCRB repertoires of their sorted circulating CD4+ T cell subsets. Regulatory and stem cell-like memory subsets were isolated from only 8 patients and about eight healthy donors, whereas naive and central memory subsets came from all 30 or so donors. General study outcomes and caveats: Because cDNA rather than genomic DNA was sequenced, highly expressing activated cells could have been over-represented, although no difference in activation and CD3 levels was found between groups. Naive, central memory and regulatory TCRB repertoires appeared more similar among patients than among healthy donors. Shorter templates might be favored by PCR, yet because patient and control samples were amplified and corrected together, any such skew would affect both groups equally. Patients with type 1 diabetes made fewer insertions and deleted more nucleotides at VDJ recombination sites, implying thymic rearrangement abnormalities. Because the HLA sub-analyses included only small numbers of individuals, any influence of HLA type on TCRB rearrangement was left unresolved. Type 1 diabetes patients showed a moderate but significant shortening of TCRB CDR3 length in all four CD4+ subsets.

The entire isolated RNA was reverse transcribed using the High Capacity cDNA Reverse Transcription Kit, and thus expressed TCRB transcripts were sequenced. Deep immunoSEQ sequencing was applied to naive, central memory and regulatory T cell samples, giving an average of roughly 3.3 million total reads per sample. After sorted cells were lysed in RLT buffer, RNA was extracted with DNase-treated RNeasy Micro or Mini kits, with the choice depending on cell number. Each cell subset was processed on its own to prevent cross-contamination, while patient and healthy donor samples were processed together. Using the immunoSEQ multiplex PCR, TCRB sequences were amplified from cDNA into 87-bp fragments spanning the CDR3 region. Sequencing of the amplicons was performed on the Illumina HiSeq platform. The study's own analysis went as follows. PCR bias was computationally corrected using synthetic template baselines, reads within Hamming distance 2 were collapsed, and singletons that could not be merged were discarded. Reads were aligned to IMGT to assign V, D and J genes, CDR3 length, and insertions or deletions at six rearrangement sites. Clonotype counts were normalized to sorted cell number within each subset before computing true diversity and Gini coefficients with the tcR R package. Repertoire sharing was quantified using the overlap coefficient calculated on TCRB nucleotide sequences. Out-of-frame TCRB sequences from naive cells were analyzed as a proxy for the pre-selection repertoire. TCRdb provides this immuneACCESS table in a form limited to in-frame rearrangements. Some clones are lacking; in checked studies, under half of them reflect an unresolved V gene, and why the rest are absent is not known. V and J calls and clone size come straight from that table; D and trimming were deduced from the DNA. This sample has 280,000 or so clones in its table, and approximately 15% of those were observed once. Approximately 0.015% of the sample is in the top ten clones.

Each donor gave one peripheral blood draw, approximately 0.11 L on average, collected into heparinised tubes. A BD FACSAria II and a panel including CD45RO, CCR7, CD25, CD127, CD95 and CD27 were used to sort naive, central memory, regulatory and stem cell-like memory CD4+ T cells. A purity above 98% was achieved for all sorted populations. PBMCs were isolated right away by Lymphoprep density gradient centrifugation and were stained directly, without culture. Samples were stained and sorted in pairs, with one healthy donor and one patient per experiment, so that batch effects were minimized. Note on this clone: The antigen it binds to is not known. No per-base quality is available; no much larger clone lies one base away.

The origin of this receptor is a man aged 18 to 29 with type 1 diabetes. The specimen was naive CD4+ T cells from blood. In the paper's terms, the cell subset or site label means: true naive CD4+ T cells.

The nucleotide sequence is given as TGTGCCAGTAGTGGGACAGGCGGGGATACGCAGTATTTT. This yields the protein CASSGTGGDTQYF. Recombination linked TRBV19 to TRBJ2-3; the junction holds 8 bases that match TRBD1. Sequences LNHDA (CDR1) and SQIVND (CDR2) are obtained from the germline V gene (reference sequence). Compared with germline, V lacks 5 bases and J lacks 6 bases; bases without a gene match: 4. The CDR3 covers 13 residues, taking in both the cysteine and the phenylalanine. Solely the CDR3 DNA is kept, with 39 bases framed from the first base. Beyond the CDR3, the reference TRBV19 and TRBJ2-3 genes provide the residues; the full variable domain reads: DGGITQSPKYLFRKEGQNVTLSCEQNLNHDAMYWYRQDPGQGLRLIYYSQIVNDFQKGDIAEGYSVSREKKESFPLTVTSAQKNPTAFYLCASSGTGGDTQYFGPGTRLTVL.